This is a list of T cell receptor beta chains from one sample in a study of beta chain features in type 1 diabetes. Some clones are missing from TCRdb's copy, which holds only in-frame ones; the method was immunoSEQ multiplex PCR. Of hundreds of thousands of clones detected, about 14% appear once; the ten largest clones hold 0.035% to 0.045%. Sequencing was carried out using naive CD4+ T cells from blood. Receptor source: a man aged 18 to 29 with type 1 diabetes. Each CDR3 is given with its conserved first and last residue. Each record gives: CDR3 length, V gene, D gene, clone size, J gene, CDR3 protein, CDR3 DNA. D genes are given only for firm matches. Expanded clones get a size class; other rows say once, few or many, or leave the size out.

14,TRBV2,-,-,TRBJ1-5,CASSEREVRQPQHF,TGTGCCAGCAGTGAGAGGGAGGTACGTCAGCCCCAGCATTTT
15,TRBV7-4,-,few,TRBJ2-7,CASSLGLFSDYEQYF,TGTGCCAGCAGCTTAGGACTATTCTCTGACTACGAGCAGTACTTC
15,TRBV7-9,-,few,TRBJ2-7,CASSLVLGGNYEQYF,TGTGCCAGCAGCTTAGTTTTGGGCGGAAACTACGAGCAGTACTTC
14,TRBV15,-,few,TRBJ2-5,CATSRVLWKETQYF,TGTGCCACCAGCAGAGTTCTGTGGAAAGAGACCCAGTACTTC
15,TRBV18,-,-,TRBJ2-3,CASSPRTPSTDTQYF,TGTGCCAGCTCACCCCGGACGCCTAGCACAGATACGCAGTATTTT
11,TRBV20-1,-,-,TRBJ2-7,CSATRRDEQYF,TGCAGTGCTACACGCAGGGACGAGCAGTACTTC
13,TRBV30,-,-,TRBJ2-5,CAWSVVRQETQYF,TGTGCCTGGAGTGTTGTACGGCAAGAGACCCAGTACTTC
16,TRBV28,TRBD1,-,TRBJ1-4,CASSVPGQGFREKLFF,TGTGCCAGCAGTGTCCCGGGACAGGGGTTTCGGGAAAAACTGTTTTTT
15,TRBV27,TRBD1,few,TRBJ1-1,CASSRPGQRNTEAFF,TGTGCCAGCAGCCGACCGGGACAGAGGAACACTGAAGCTTTCTTT
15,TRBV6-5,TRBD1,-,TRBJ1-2,CASSTGARLDYGYTF,TGTGCCAGCAGCACAGGGGCACGGCTCGACTATGGCTACACCTTC